This paragraph covers one TCR beta chain sequence. Random hexamers primed reverse transcription of about 0.5 to 1 ug RNA. MiXCR, run by TCRdb on the immunoSEQ multiplex PCR reads, gives a single entry per CDR3 protein. Of more than 150,000 distinct CDR3 sequences detected, roughly 95% appear once; the ten largest clones hold approximately 0.12%. These data are taken from a study of CD8 T cells in Susac syndrome. V lost 4 bases and J lost 7, with 8 bases in between. Germline V gives CDR1 SGHVS, CDR2 FQNEAQ. The CDR3 is 12 amino acids. Specimen: CD4+ T cells from PBMCs. The chain has TRBV7-8 and TRBJ1-5, with a weak D call TRBD1 (6 bases). This TCR was sampled from a human donor with Susac syndrome. The CDR3: CASSSQGQPQHF. Written as DNA, the CDR3 is TGTGCCAGCAGCTCACAGGGACAGCCCCAGCATTTT.